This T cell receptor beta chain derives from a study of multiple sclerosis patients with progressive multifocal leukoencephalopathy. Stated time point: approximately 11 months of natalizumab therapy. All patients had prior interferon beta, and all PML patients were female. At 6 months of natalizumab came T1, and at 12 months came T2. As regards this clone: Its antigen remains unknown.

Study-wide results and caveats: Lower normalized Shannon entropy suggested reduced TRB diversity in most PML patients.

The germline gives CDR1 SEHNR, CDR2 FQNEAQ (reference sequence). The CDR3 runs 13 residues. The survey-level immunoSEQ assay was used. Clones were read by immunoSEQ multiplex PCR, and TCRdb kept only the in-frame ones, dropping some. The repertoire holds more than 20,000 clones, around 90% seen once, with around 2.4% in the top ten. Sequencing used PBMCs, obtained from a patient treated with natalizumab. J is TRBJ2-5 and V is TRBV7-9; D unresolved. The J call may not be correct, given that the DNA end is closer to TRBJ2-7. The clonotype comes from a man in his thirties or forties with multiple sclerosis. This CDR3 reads CASSSRDSAEQYF. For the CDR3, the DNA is TGTGCCAGCAGCTCAAGGGATTCTGCCGAGCAGTACTTC.